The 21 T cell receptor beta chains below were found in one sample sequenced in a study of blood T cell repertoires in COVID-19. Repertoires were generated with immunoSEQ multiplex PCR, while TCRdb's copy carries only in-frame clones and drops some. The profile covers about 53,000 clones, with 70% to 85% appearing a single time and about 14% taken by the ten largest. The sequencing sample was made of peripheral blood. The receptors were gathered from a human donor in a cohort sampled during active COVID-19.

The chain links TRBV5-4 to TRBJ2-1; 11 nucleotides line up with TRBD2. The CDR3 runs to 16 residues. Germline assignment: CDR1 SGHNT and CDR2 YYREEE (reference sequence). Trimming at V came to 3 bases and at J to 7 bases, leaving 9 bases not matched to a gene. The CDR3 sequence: CASSWNSGGASNEQFF. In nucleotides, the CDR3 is TGTGCCAGCAGCTGGAATAGCGGGGGGGCCTCTAATGAGCAGTTCTTC.

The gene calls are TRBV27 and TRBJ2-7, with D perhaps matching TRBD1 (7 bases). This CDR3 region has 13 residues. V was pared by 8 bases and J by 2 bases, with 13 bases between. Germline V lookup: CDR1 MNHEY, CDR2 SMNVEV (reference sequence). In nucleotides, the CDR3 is TGTGCCAGCGGGCAGGGGGGAACCTACGAGCAGTACTTC. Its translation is CASGQGGTYEQYF.

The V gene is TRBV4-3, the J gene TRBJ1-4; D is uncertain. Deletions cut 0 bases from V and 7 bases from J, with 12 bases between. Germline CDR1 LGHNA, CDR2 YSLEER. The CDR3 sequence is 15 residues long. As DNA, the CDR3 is TGCGCCAGCAGCCAAGATTCCGGTACGGGTGAAAAACTGTTTTTT. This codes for CASSQDSGTGEKLFF.

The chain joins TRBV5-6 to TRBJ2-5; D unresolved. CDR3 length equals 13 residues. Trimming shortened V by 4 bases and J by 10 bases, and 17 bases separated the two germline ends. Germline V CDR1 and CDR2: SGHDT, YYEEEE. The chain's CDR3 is CASSPIDDWSQYF. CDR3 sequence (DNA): TGTGCCAGCAGCCCAATCGACGACTGGAGCCAGTACTTC.

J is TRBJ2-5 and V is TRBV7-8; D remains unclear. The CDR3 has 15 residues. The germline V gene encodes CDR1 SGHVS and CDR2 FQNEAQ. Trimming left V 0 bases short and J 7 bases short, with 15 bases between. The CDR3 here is CASSLAASVRVTQYF. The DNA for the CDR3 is TGTGCCAGCAGCTTAGCAGCGTCGGTGCGCGTGACCCAGTACTTC.

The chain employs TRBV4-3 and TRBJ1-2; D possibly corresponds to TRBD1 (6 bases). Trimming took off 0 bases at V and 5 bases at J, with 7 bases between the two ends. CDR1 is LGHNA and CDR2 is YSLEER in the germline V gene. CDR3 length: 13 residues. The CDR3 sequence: CASSQEQGYGYTF. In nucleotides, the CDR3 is TGCGCCAGCAGCCAAGAACAGGGATATGGCTACACCTTC.

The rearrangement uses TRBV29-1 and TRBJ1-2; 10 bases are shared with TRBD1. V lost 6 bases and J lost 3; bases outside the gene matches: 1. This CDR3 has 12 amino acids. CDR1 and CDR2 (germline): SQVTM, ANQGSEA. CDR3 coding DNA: TGCAGCGTCGGACAGGGGGACTATGGCTACACCTTC. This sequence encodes CSVGQGDYGYTF.

The CDR3 region is CATNLAGGTGELFF. DNA for the CDR3: TGTGCCACCAATCTAGCGGGGGGCACCGGGGAGCTGTTTTTT. The V gene is TRBV15, the J gene TRBJ2-2; 11 nucleotides align to TRBD2. The trim removed 7 bases at V and 4 bases at J, leaving 2 bases unmatched. The germline gives CDR1 LNHNV, CDR2 YYDKDF (reference sequence). CDR3 size: 14 residues.

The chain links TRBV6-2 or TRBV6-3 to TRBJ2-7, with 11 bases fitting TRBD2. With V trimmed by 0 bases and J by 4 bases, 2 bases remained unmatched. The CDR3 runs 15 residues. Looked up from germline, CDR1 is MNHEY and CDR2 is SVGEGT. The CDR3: CASSYSGLADYEQYF. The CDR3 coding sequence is TGTGCCAGCAGTTACTCGGGACTAGCGGATTACGAGCAGTACTTC.

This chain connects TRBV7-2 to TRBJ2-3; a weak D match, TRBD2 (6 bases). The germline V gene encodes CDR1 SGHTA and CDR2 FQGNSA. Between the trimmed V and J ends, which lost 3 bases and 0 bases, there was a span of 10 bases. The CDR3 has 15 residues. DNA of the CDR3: TGTGCCAGCAGCTTGGGACTTACTAGCACAGATACGCAGTATTTT. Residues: CASSLGLTSTDTQYF.

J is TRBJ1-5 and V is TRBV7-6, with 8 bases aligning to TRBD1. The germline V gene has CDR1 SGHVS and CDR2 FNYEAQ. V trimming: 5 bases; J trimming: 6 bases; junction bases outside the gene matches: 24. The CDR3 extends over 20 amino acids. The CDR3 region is CASSGPPDPLRQGYAQPQHF. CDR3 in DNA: TGTGCCAGCAGCGGACCTCCCGATCCCCTACGACAGGGGTATGCTCAGCCCCAGCATTTT.

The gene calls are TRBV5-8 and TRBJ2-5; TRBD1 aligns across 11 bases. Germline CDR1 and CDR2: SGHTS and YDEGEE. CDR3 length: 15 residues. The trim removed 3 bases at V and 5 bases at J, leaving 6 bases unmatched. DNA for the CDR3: TGTGCCAGCAGCTCGCGGACAGGGGGCATGGAGACCCAGTACTTC. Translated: CASSSRTGGMETQYF.

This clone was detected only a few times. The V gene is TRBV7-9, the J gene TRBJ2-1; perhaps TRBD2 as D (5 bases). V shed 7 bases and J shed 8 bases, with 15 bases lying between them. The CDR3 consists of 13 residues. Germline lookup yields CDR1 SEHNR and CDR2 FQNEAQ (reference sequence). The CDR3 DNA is TGTGCCAGCACCTTGGGGAGTCTGGATGAGCAGTTCTTC. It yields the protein CASTLGSLDEQFF.

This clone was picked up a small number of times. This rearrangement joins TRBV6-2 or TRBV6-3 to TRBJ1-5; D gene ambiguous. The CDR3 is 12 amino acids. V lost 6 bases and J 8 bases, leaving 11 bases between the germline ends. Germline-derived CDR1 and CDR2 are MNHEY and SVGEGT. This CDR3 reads CASSPLLKPQHF. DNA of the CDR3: TGTGCCAGCAGCCCGCTATTAAAGCCCCAGCATTTT.

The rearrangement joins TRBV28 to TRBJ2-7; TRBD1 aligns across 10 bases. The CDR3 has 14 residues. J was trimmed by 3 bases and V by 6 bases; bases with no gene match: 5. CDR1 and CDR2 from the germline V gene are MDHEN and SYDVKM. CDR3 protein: CASSTGTGVYEQYF. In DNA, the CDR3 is TGTGCCAGCAGCACCGGGACAGGGGTCTACGAGCAGTACTTC. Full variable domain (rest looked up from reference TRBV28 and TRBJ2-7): DVKVTQSSRYLVKRTGEKVFLECVQDMDHENMFWYRQDPGLGLRLIYFSYDVKMKEKGDIPEGYSVSREKKERFSLILESASTNQTSMYLCASSTGTGVYEQYFGPGTRLTVT.

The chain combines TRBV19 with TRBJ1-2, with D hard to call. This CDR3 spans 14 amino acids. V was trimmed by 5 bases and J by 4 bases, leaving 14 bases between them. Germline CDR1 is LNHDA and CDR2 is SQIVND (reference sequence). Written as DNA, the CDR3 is TGTGCCAGTAGTCCTTCCGGTGTTCCCTATGGCTACACCTTC. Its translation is CASSPSGVPYGYTF.

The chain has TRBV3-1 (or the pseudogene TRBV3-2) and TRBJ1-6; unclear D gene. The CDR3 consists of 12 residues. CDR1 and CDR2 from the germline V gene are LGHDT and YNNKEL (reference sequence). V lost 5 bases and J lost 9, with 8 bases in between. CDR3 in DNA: TGTGCCAGCAGCGAGCCCGGTTCACCCCTCCACTTT. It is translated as CASSEPGSPLHF.

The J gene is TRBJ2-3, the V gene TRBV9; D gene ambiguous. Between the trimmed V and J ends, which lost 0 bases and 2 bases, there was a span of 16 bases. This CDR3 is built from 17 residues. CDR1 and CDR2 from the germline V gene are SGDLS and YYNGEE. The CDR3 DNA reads TGTGCCAGCAGCGTAGAAGGTATAGGAACAGCCACAGATACGCAGTATTTT. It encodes CASSVEGIGTATDTQYF.

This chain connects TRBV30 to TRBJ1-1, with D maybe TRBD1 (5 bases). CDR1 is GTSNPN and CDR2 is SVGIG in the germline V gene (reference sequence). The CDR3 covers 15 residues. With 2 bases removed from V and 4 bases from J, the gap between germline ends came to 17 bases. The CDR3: CAWSHSDERGTEAFF. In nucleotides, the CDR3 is TGTGCCTGGAGTCACTCTGATGAAAGGGGCACTGAAGCTTTCTTT.

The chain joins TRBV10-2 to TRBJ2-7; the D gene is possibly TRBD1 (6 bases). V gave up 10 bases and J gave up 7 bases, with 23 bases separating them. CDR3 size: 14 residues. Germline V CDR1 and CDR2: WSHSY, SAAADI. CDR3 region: CATRATGPTGEQYF. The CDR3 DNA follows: TGCGCCACCCGAGCCACAGGGCCGACCGGGGAGCAGTACTTC.

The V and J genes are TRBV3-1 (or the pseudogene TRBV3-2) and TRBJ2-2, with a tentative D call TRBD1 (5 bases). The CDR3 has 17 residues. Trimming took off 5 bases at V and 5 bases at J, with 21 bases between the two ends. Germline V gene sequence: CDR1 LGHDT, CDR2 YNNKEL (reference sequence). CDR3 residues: CASSSISGMIGTGELFF. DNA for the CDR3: TGTGCCAGCAGCAGCATTTCAGGGATGATTGGAACCGGGGAGCTGTTTTTT.